This T cell receptor beta chain was identified during a study of T cell responses to AZD1222 COVID-19 vaccine (TCRdb year 2021). In terms of the full investigation: AZD1222 recipients with second doses at about 4 weeks or about 12 weeks were pooled, because spike-specific TCR depth and breadth did not differ between schedules. Enrollment into the trials was organized by age into subgroups of 18-55, 56-69 and 70-plus years, and those subgroups contained roughly 150, 30 and 60 TCR-sequenced participants, respectively. TCR sequencing covered 233 trial participants: nearly 210 given two doses of AZD1222 and 26 given two doses of MenACWY control vaccine. General findings and caveats noted by the study authors: Epitopes outside the regions mutated in the B.1.351 and B.1.1.7 variants were reportedly recognized by nearly half of the unique spike-specific TCRs. Only a handful of AZD1222 recipients were SARS-CoV-2 seropositive at baseline, limiting conclusions about previously exposed vaccinees. In the small 56-69-year group, the increase in depth fell short of significance, most likely because of low power. The whole spike protein was spanned by vaccine-associated CD4 TCRs, and dominant responses were seen in regions 160-218 and 743-854. Because no day 14 peak-response samples were available, the repertoires could be characterized only after the peak T cell response. After two AZD1222 doses, both the breadth and the depth of spike-specific TCRs were significantly higher than at day 0 and than in MenACWY recipients. Participants were mostly white British and included more females than males, and it was suggested by the authors that clonal diversity may have been underestimated.

V has 1 base trimmed and J has 6 bases trimmed; junction bases matching no gene number 10. The CDR3 spans 16 residues, from the cysteine through the phenylalanine. The DNA shown is the 48-base CDR3, in frame from base 1. Based on the germline V gene (reference sequence), the CDR1 and CDR2 sequences are LNHNV and YYDKDF. As regards this clone: The target of this receptor is not known. Per-base qualities were not stored, and no clone one base away is much larger.

The CDR3 regions of human TCRbeta chains were analyzed by immunosequencing. The study's own analysis went as follows. TCRs in the repertoires were matched against a reference library of SARS-CoV-2-specific TCRs that had been generated with the MIRA antigen-specificity platform. Breadth was defined as the fraction of unique TCRs that were SARS-CoV-2-associated. Depth was defined as the fraction of total T cells that were SARS-CoV-2-associated. Using the MIRA data, each spike-specific TCR was mapped to the spike region that the TCR reacts to and placed in a CD4 or CD8 class. Log10-transformed breadth and depth values were compared by one-way ANOVA with Sidak's multiple comparisons tests. TCRdb's version of the immuneACCESS table is confined to in-frame rearrangements and falls short of the full clone set. An unresolved V gene accounts for under half of the shortfall where checked; the remainder is of unknown origin. V, J and clone size reflect that table, while D and trimming were determined from the DNA. A total of about 60,000 clones appear in this sample, approximately 82% of them only once. The leading ten clones occupy about 20% of the sample.

This specimen's time point label, interpreted: baseline before first vaccination. Vaccinee samples were obtained from the UK trials COV001 and COV002, which included a single-blind randomized controlled phase 2/3 trial of AZD1222 (ChAdOx1 nCoV-19) in healthy adults. For TCRbeta chain sequencing, PBMC samples from trial participants were taken at day 0 and at day 28 after the second dose. The rearrangement combines TRBV15 with TRBJ1-2; 8 junctional bases match TRBD1. The sequenced sample was peripheral blood, obtained on day 0 of AZD1222 vaccination. This sequence was found in an adult in good health. The CDR3 reads CATSRATDRDRHGYTF. The DNA sequence reads TGTGCCACCAGCAGAGCGACGGACAGGGATCGGCATGGCTACACCTTC.